What follows are 32 T cell receptor beta chains derived from one specimen sequenced in a study of shared clonotypes between healthy human individuals. The protocol was immunoSEQ multiplex PCR, while the TCRdb copy is restricted to in-frame clones and leaves out a portion. The profile shows about 530,000 clones, 90% to 96% of them singletons. The source material was naive CD4+ T cells sorted from blood. Subset: CD45RA+ positively selected. All receptors derive from a woman aged 25 to 39 in good health.

The chain has TRBV27 and TRBJ2-1; 9 bases map to TRBD1. Losses at the gene ends were 6 bases for V and 12 bases for J; bases not matched to a gene: 9. CDR1 MNHEY and CDR2 SMNVEV come from the germline V gene (reference sequence). The CDR3 has 13 residues. CDR3 residues: CASRPGTGMGQFF. DNA of the CDR3: TGTGCCAGCAGACCCGGGACAGGGATGGGGCAGTTCTTC.

The J gene is TRBJ2-5, the V gene TRBV11-3; D perhaps matches TRBD2 (7 bases). Germline assignment: CDR1 SGHNT and CDR2 YENEEA. This CDR3 contains 14 residues. Trimming shortened V by 4 bases and J by 1 base, and 10 bases separated the two germline ends. The CDR3 reads CASSSRGGQETQYF. The CDR3 region has the DNA TGTGCCAGCAGCTCAAGGGGGGGCCAAGAGACCCAGTACTTC.

The rearrangement links TRBV11-2 to TRBJ1-1; TRBD1 matches 11 bases. V shed 5 bases, J shed 2 bases, and the junction held 4 bases outside the gene matches. This CDR3 is built from 15 residues. Germline CDR1 and CDR2: SGHAT and FQNNGV. The CDR3 nucleotides read TGTGCCAGCAGCCCCGGGACAGGGGGTAACACTGAAGCTTTCTTT. It is translated as CASSPGTGGNTEAFF.

This chain joins TRBV7-9 and TRBJ2-2; D ambiguous. Germline CDR1 SEHNR, CDR2 FQNEAQ (reference sequence). CDR3 length: 13 amino acids. V lost 1 base and J lost 1, with 1 base in between. CDR3 residues: CASSLGNTGELFF. For the CDR3, the DNA is TGTGCCAGCAGCTTAGGGAACACCGGGGAGCTGTTTTTT.

The genes are TRBV28 and TRBJ1-5; the D gene is possibly TRBD1 (6 bases). Germline assignment: CDR1 MDHEN and CDR2 SYDVKM. Trimming took off 5 bases at V and 2 bases at J, with 13 bases between the two ends. The CDR3 sequence is 15 residues long. CDR3: CASSRAGEGNQPQHF. CDR3 DNA: TGTGCCAGCAGTCGGGCAGGGGAAGGCAATCAGCCCCAGCATTTT.

This rearrangement joins TRBV29-1 to TRBJ1-1; the D gene is possibly TRBD1 (5 bases). V was shortened by 6 bases and J by 5 bases, with 16 bases between the two germline ends. The germline gives CDR1 SQVTM, CDR2 ANQGSEA. The CDR3 loop spans 13 amino acids. This chain's CDR3 is CSVSRGSKTEAFF. CDR3 in DNA: TGCAGCGTATCGAGGGGATCAAAAACTGAAGCTTTCTTT.

V and J are TRBV30 and TRBJ2-7; D could derive from TRBD1 or TRBD2 (7 bases each). This CDR3 is built from 14 residues. V dropped 0 bases and J dropped 2 bases, with 11 bases sitting between them. Germline lookup yields CDR1 GTSNPN and CDR2 SVGIG (reference sequence). CDR3 in DNA: TGTGCCTGGAGTGTGGGAGGGGGCCCCTACGAGCAGTACTTC. Translated, it gives CAWSVGGGPYEQYF.

This clone was detected once. This chain connects TRBV14 to TRBJ1-2, with D hard to call. The CDR3 contains 14 residues. Germline V gene sequence: CDR1 SGHDN, CDR2 FVKESK. Between the trimmed V and J ends, which lost 1 base and 7 bases, there was a span of 13 bases. CDR3 in amino acids: CASSQVSRLGGYTF. The CDR3 nucleotides are TGTGCCAGCAGCCAAGTCAGCAGGCTAGGTGGCTACACCTTC.

The V and J genes are TRBV2 and TRBJ2-2; no firm D call. CDR3 size: 16 residues. Germline CDR1 reads SNHLY; CDR2 reads FYNNEI. Trimming took 3 bases from V and 1 from J, leaving 12 bases between them. CDR3 residues: CASSEAGLQNTGELFF. DNA for the CDR3: TGTGCCAGCAGTGAGGCCGGGCTCCAGAACACCGGGGAGCTGTTTTTT.

The gene calls are TRBV18 and TRBJ2-7, with 12 bases fitting TRBD2. CDR3 length equals 15 residues. Germline CDR1 reads KGHSH; CDR2 reads LQKENI. Germline trimming cut 3 bases from V and 4 bases from J; bases unmatched to any gene: 4. The CDR3 DNA reads TGTGCCAGCTCACCTGATGGACTAGCGGGATACGAGCAGTACTTC. This encodes CASSPDGLAGYEQYF.

The gene calls are TRBV11-3 and TRBJ2-3, with 7 bases aligning to TRBD2. The V gene's germline CDR1 is SGHNT and CDR2 YENEEA. The CDR3 spans 16 residues. V was pared by 1 base and J by 1 base, with 5 bases of the junction left unmatched. Written as DNA, the CDR3 is TGTGCCAGCAGCTTAGGACTAGCTACCGGCACAGATACGCAGTATTTT. Translating it yields CASSLGLATGTDTQYF.

The rearrangement uses TRBV13 and TRBJ2-7; a weak D match, TRBD2 (6 bases). Deletions cut 1 base from V and 1 base from J, with 23 bases between. The CDR3 loop spans 19 amino acids. The germline V gene has CDR1 PRHDT and CDR2 FYEKMQ (reference sequence). CDR3 loop: CASSLAAGRLRRGSYEQYF. The DNA of the CDR3 is TGTGCCAGCAGCTTAGCTGCGGGACGACTCCGGAGGGGATCCTACGAGCAGTACTTC.

This chain connects TRBV4-2 to TRBJ2-1; tentative D call: TRBD2 (6 bases). V was cut by 0 bases and J by 7 bases, with 16 bases left in between. The germline gives CDR1 LGHNA, CDR2 YNFKEQ. CDR3 length: 16 amino acids. This chain's CDR3 is CASSQDFGTGGNEQFF. The CDR3 DNA reads as TGTGCCAGCAGCCAAGATTTCGGGACTGGGGGGAATGAGCAGTTCTTC.

As concerns this clone: The identical CDR3 is also encoded by other nucleotide sequences in the sample. V and J are TRBV28 and TRBJ2-7; 11 positions agree with TRBD2. Germline V gene sequence: CDR1 MDHEN, CDR2 SYDVKM. The CDR3 sequence is 14 residues long. After removal of 6 bases from V and 1 base from J, the junction contained 2 bases not matched to a gene. Here the CDR3 DNA reads TGTGCCAGCAGCACTAGCGGGAGTTCCTACGAGCAGTACTTC. Its protein product is CASSTSGSSYEQYF. The full variable domain, its missing parts supplied by reference TRBV28 and TRBJ2-7, is DVKVTQSSRYLVKRTGEKVFLECVQDMDHENMFWYRQDPGLGLRLIYFSYDVKMKEKGDIPEGYSVSREKKERFSLILESASTNQTSMYLCASSTSGSSYEQYFGPGTRLTVT.

This sequence joins TRBV11-2 and TRBJ2-1; D perhaps matches TRBD2 (5 bases). The germline V and J ends were trimmed by 1 base and 0 bases, with 19 bases remaining between them. CDR1 and CDR2 from the germline V gene are SGHAT and FQNNGV. CDR3 length: 19 amino acids. CDR3 residues: CASSLVSPAGLSSYNEQFF. The CDR3 nucleotides are TGTGCCAGCAGCTTAGTCTCTCCTGCGGGCCTAAGCTCCTACAATGAGCAGTTCTTC.

Note on this clone: Other nucleotide sequences in the sample specify the same CDR3. V usage is TRBV6-5 and J usage is TRBJ2-2; unclear D gene. CDR3 length: 12 amino acids. Germline CDR1 reads MNHEY; CDR2 reads SVGAGI. Trimming took 5 bases from V and 5 from J, leaving 6 bases between them. The CDR3 loop is CASSQRTGELFF. The CDR3 bases are TGTGCCAGCAGTCAAAGGACCGGGGAGCTGTTTTTT.

On this clone itself: Other DNA sequences in this specimen translate into the identical CDR3. The chain carries TRBV28 and TRBJ2-7; D may be TRBD1 (6 bases). This CDR3 is 14 amino acids long. From germline, CDR1 is MDHEN and CDR2 SYDVKM. V was clipped by 0 bases and J by 1 base, with 7 bases between them. CDR3 residues: CASSLWGASYEQYF. The DNA of the CDR3 is TGTGCCAGCAGTTTATGGGGGGCGTCCTACGAGCAGTACTTC.

The count of this clone is one. The chain recombines TRBV2 with TRBJ2-5, with no clear D. Germline assignment: CDR1 SNHLY and CDR2 FYNNEI. This CDR3 is 13 amino acids long. Trimming stripped 11 bases from V and 5 bases from J, with 18 bases between. The CDR3 DNA is TGTGCCGGTGCCGGGCCTACATGGGAGACCCAGTACTTC. This translates into CAGAGPTWETQYF.

The chain has TRBV28 and TRBJ2-3; D unresolved. V was cut by 1 base and J by 1 base, with 6 bases left in between. This CDR3 contains 14 residues. From germline, CDR1 is MDHEN and CDR2 SYDVKM. The CDR3 nucleotides read TGTGCCAGCAGTTTATATGATGGCACAGATACGCAGTATTTT. Translating it yields CASSLYDGTDTQYF.

The chain has TRBV7-9 and TRBJ1-2, with 12 nucleotides matching TRBD1. J lost 7 bases, V lost 0 bases, and 9 bases had no gene match. The CDR3 sequence is 17 residues long. Germline-derived CDR1 and CDR2 are SEHNR and FQNEAQ (reference sequence). The CDR3 DNA is TGTGCCAGCAGCTTAGCTGGGCGGGACAGGGGGCGTAGTGGCTACACCTTC. It codes for CASSLAGRDRGRSGYTF.

The rearrangement joins TRBV7-9 to TRBJ2-4; perhaps TRBD2 as D (6 bases). The CDR3 runs to 16 residues. Germline V CDR1 and CDR2: SEHNR, FQNEAQ (reference sequence). Trimming left V 5 bases short and J 1 base short, with 15 bases between. The CDR3 sequence: CASSPIPGEAKNIQYF. The DNA of the CDR3 is TGTGCCAGCAGCCCCATTCCGGGAGAGGCCAAAAACATTCAGTACTTC.

This chain joins TRBV11-3 and TRBJ2-1, with 14 nucleotides matching TRBD2. The CDR3 is 15 amino acids. Germline values: CDR1 SGHNT, CDR2 YENEEA. Trimming at V came to 5 bases and at J to 9 bases, leaving 6 bases not matched to a gene. For the CDR3, the DNA is TGTGCCAGCAGCACGGGACTAGCGGGAGTGGGTGAGCAGTTCTTC. It encodes CASSTGLAGVGEQFF. Using reference TRBV11-3 and TRBJ2-1 for the parts outside the CDR3, the full variable domain is EAGVVQSPRYKIIEKKQPVAFWCNPISGHNTLYWYLQNLGQGPELLIRYENEEAVDDSQLPKDRFSAERLKGVDSTLKIQPAELGDSAVYLCASSTGLAGVGEQFFGPGTRLTVL.

V gene TRBV19 combines with J gene TRBJ2-5; 12 bases fit TRBD1. The J call is in doubt because the DNA end fits TRBJ2-7 better. The germline V gene has CDR1 LNHDA and CDR2 SQIVND (reference sequence). The CDR3 contains 14 residues. The CDR3 DNA is TGTGCCAGTAGTAGGGACAGGGGGCAGTACGAGCAGTACTTC. Translation gives CASSRDRGQYEQYF.

The V call is TRBV28, the J call TRBJ2-7; D might be TRBD1 (6 bases). The CDR3 spans 14 residues. V was shortened by 10 bases and J by 0 bases, with 16 bases between the two germline ends. CDR1 and CDR2 (germline): MDHEN, SYDVKM. The DNA for the CDR3 is TGTGCCACCATCCGTGGGACACCCTCCTACGAGCAGTACTTC. As protein: CATIRGTPSYEQYF.

CDR3 loop: CASSPSWGMNTEAFF. The CDR3 coding sequence is TGTGCCAGCAGCCCGAGTTGGGGGATGAACACTGAAGCTTTCTTT. The chain has TRBV7-9 and TRBJ1-1, with D perhaps matching TRBD1 (5 bases). V lost 5 bases and J lost 0, with 13 bases in between. From germline, CDR1 is SEHNR and CDR2 FQNEAQ (reference sequence). This CDR3 is 15 amino acids long.

The chain has TRBV6-5 and TRBJ2-2, with TRBD1 matching 7 bases. V shed 7 bases and J 5 bases; nucleotides not matched to a gene: 7. The CDR3 loop spans 14 amino acids. Germline values: CDR1 MNHEY, CDR2 SVGAGI. The CDR3 loop reads CASTRQGNTGELFF. The CDR3, as DNA: TGTGCCAGCACGAGACAGGGTAATACCGGGGAGCTGTTTTTT.

The rearrangement joins TRBV28 to TRBJ2-7; 12 bases map to TRBD1. Per germline, CDR1 MDHEN and CDR2 SYDVKM. The CDR3 runs 13 residues. V trimming: 4 bases; J trimming: 11 bases; junction bases outside the gene matches: 6. CDR3 DNA sequence: TGTGCCAGCAGTTCCTGGGACAGGGGGCGCGAGTACTTC. It translates to CASSSWDRGREYF.

This chain uses TRBV7-2 with TRBJ2-7; TRBD2 agrees at 8 bases. Germline V lookup: CDR1 SGHTA, CDR2 FQGNSA. The CDR3 is 16 residues long. J was trimmed by 4 bases and V by 2 bases; bases with no gene match: 10. CDR3 coding DNA: TGTGCCAGCAGCTTAAGGAGCGGTAGCGGGATTTACGAGCAGTACTTC. This encodes CASSLRSGSGIYEQYF. Based on the CDR3 plus reference TRBV7-2 and TRBJ2-7, the full variable domain is GAGVSQSPSNKVTEKGKDVELRCDPISGHTALYWYRQSLGQGLEFLIYFQGNSAPDKSGLPSDRFSAERTGGSVSTLTIQRTQQEDSAVYLCASSLRSGSGIYEQYFGPGTRLTVT.

This rearrangement joins TRBV9 to TRBJ2-1, with TRBD2 identical over 11 bases. CDR1 is SGDLS, CDR2 YYNGEE, per germline. Unmatched junction bases numbered 7, after V lost 0 bases and J lost 8 bases. The CDR3 runs to 16 residues. CDR3 sequence (DNA): TGTGCCAGCAGCGTAGTTAGCGGGAGGGACCTAGATGAGCAGTTCTTC. Translating gives CASSVVSGRDLDEQFF.

This chain connects TRBV15 to TRBJ2-1, with 7 bases that match TRBD1. There are 16 residues in the CDR3. The germline gives CDR1 LNHNV, CDR2 YYDKDF (reference sequence). V lost 3 bases and J lost 6; bases outside the gene matches: 11. In nucleotides, the CDR3 is TGTGCCACCAGCAGGCTAACAGGGGATTTTGGCAATGAGCAGTTCTTC. It specifies CATSRLTGDFGNEQFF.

V gene TRBV18 combines with J gene TRBJ2-7; the D gene is possibly TRBD1 (6 bases). Trimming removed 0 bases at V and 6 bases at J, with 15 bases between. This CDR3 has 15 amino acids. The germline gives CDR1 KGHSH, CDR2 LQKENI. This chain's CDR3 is CASSPPATGDGEQYF. The CDR3 DNA reads as TGTGCCAGCTCACCACCAGCGACAGGAGACGGCGAGCAGTACTTC.

This chain links TRBV18 with TRBJ2-2; 8 nucleotides line up with TRBD1. CDR1 is KGHSH, CDR2 LQKENI, per germline. Trimming took 5 bases from V and 5 from J; bases not matched to a gene: 7. The CDR3 covers 15 residues. The CDR3 protein is CASSATYRGTGELFF. CDR3 nucleotides: TGTGCCAGCTCAGCTACATACAGGGGGACCGGGGAGCTGTTTTTT.